The present TCR beta chain was sequenced within a study of OX40 agonist ivuxolimab in advanced cancers. Overall study findings and caveats: Expanded peripheral T-cell antigen specificity went undetermined.

With respect to this clone: Its matching antigen is unknown.

If patients had autoimmune disease history or systemic immunosuppression, they were excluded. Some clones are missing from TCRdb's copy, which holds only in-frame ones; the method was immunoSEQ multiplex PCR. The repertoire holds about 44,000 clones, 65% to 85% seen once, with roughly 5% in the top ten. This receptor was identified in an adult with an advanced solid tumor such as melanoma, head and neck, liver or kidney cancer. The sequences come from CD4+ or CD8+ T cells sorted from blood, collected in a trial of the OX40 agonist ivuxolimab.

Here the CDR3 DNA reads TGTGCCAGCTCTTCTAGCACAGATACGCAGTATTTT. Its translation: CASSSSTDTQYF. V usage is TRBV2 and J usage is TRBJ2-3, with D unresolved. Germline values: CDR1 SNHLY, CDR2 FYNNEI. There are 12 residues in the CDR3. The V end lost 8 bases, the J end lost 0 bases, and 6 bases lay between the germline ends. The full variable domain, its missing parts supplied by reference TRBV2 and TRBJ2-3, is EPEVTQTPSHQVTQMGQEVILRCVPISNHLYFYWYRQILGQKVEFLVSFYNNEISEKSEIFDDQFSVERPDGSNFTLKIRSTKLEDSAMYFCASSSSTDTQYFGPGTRLTVL.